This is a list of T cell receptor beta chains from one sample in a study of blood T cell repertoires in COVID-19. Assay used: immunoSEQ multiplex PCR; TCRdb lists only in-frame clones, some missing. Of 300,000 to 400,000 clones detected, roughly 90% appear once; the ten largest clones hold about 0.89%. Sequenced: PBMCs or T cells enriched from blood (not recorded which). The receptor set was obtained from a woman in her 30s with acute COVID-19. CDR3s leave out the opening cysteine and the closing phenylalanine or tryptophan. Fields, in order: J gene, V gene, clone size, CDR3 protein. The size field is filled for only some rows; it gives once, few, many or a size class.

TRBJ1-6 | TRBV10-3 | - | AISRGDDSPLH
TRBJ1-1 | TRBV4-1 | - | ASSQGGADTEAF
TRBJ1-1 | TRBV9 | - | ASSVDVSGEAF
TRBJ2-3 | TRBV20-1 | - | SASQGYGADTQY
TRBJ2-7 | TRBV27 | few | ASSLRPTSGEQY
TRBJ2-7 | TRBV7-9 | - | ASSFPGQAYEQY
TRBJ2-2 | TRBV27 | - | ASSPQGGELF
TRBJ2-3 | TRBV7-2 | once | ASSSILVSFTDTQY
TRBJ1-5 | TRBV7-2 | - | ASTRDRNSNQPQH
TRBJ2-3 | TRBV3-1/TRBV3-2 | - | ASSHMVGGAPDTQY
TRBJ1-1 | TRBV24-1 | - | ATSDSRRGEAF
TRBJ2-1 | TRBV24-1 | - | ATSERTGRTYNEQF
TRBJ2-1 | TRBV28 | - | ASSLLGGNNEQF
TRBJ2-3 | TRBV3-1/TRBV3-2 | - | ASSQELAGAADTQY
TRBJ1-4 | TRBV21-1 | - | ASSKLGTGYATNEKLF
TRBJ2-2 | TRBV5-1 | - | ASSSDRPGELF
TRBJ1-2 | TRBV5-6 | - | ASSHLTGWPNYGYT
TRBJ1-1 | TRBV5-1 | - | ASSLATVGDTEAF
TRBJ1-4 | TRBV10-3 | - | AISEHGQVEGEKLF
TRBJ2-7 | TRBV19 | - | ASSIDRGVAY
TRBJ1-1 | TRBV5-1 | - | ASSRTGPGDEAF
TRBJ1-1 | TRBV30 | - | AWSVGYRMNTEAF
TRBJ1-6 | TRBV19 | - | ASGTGVNSPLH
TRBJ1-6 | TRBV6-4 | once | ASSDSNRGAYSPLH
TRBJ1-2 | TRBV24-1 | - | ATSDGGQGAPGYT
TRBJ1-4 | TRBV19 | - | ASVTGRNEKLF
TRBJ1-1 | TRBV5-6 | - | ASSPSGGSMNTEAF
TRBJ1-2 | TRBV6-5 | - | ASISPDRPWGGYT
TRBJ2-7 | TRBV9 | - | ASSASGQVNEQY
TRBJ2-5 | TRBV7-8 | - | ASSLSPRGRRETQY
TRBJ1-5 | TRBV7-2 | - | ASSLGRNQPQH
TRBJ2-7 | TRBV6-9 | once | ASSYFVGQSSYEQY
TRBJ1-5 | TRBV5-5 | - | ASSLAGESHQPQH
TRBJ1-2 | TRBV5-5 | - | ASSVGQGAYGYT
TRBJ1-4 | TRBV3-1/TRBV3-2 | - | ASSQALGHPRGDEKLF
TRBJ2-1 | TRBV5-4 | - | ASSLRGEGRNNEQF
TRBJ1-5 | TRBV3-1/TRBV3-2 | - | ASSPVDRQPQH
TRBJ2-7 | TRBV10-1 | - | ASSTGTRLLEQY
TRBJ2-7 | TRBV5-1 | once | ASSLKGVAAAYEQY
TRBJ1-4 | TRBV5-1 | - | ASSNGQGTTNEKLF
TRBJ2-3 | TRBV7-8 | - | ASSLVVRLAGGFTDTQY
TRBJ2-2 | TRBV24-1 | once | ATSDLGTNTGELF
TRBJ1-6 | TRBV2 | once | ASSEDLTGNSPLH
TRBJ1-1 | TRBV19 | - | ASSTPGTPLPAF
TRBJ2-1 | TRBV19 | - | ASSMTGTSNEQF
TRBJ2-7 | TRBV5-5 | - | ASSLGQGRYEQY
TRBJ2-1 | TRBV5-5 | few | ASSRGQGNYNEQF
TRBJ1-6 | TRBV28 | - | ASSLIPGTGVFYD
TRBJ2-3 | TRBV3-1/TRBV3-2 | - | ASSQQRGLAGGRDTDTQY
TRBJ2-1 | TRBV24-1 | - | ATSDRTPGLPSPYNEQF
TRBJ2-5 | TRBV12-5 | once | ASGPGHDQETQY
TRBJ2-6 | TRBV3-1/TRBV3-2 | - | ASSQGLGGAGGSGANVLT
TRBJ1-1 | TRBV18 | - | ASSPLQAQNTEAF